Listed below are T cell receptor beta chains from one sample, sequenced in a study of T cells after yellow fever vaccination. Each CDR3 protein gets one entry after TCRdb re-called the 5' RACE reads with MiXCR. The table has hundreds of thousands of distinct CDR3 sequences, approximately 13% seen once. Sequenced material: PBMCs, taken on the day of the yellow fever booster vaccination. The receptors originated from a man between 25 and 39 years old who received the YFV17D yellow fever vaccine. Both conserved end residues are part of each CDR3. D genes are given only for firm matches. A row's size may be missing; if present it is once, few, many or a size class.

>NA|TRBV10-3|TRBJ2-3|NA
CAISPSADTQYF
TGTGCCATCAGCCCCTCGGCAGATACGCAGTATTTT
>few|TRBV7-2|TRBJ1-1|NA
CASSLVEAGGTEAFF
TGTGCCAGCAGCTTAGTTGAGGCGGGAGGCACTGAAGCTTTCTTT
>few|TRBV9|TRBJ2-5|NA
CASSPKARQVFGAETQYF
TGTGCCAGCAGCCCCAAAGCGAGACAGGTTTTTGGGGCAGAGACCCAGTACTTC
>NA|TRBV15|TRBJ2-1|TRBD1
CATKQRPGQGNNEQFF
TGTGCCACGAAGCAGAGACCGGGACAGGGGAACAATGAGCAGTTCTTC
>NA|TRBV5-4|TRBJ2-5|NA
CASSSQQGDETQYF
TGTGCCAGCAGCTCACAACAGGGTGACGAGACCCAGTACTTC
>few|TRBV4-1|TRBJ2-2|TRBD2
CASSQDPRGSGSVTGELFF
TGCGCCAGCAGCCAAGACCCCCGGGGTAGCGGGAGTGTCACCGGGGAGCTGTTTTTT
>NA|TRBV20-1|TRBJ1-2|TRBD1
CSAKTGNYGYTF
TGCAGTGCCAAGACAGGGAACTATGGCTACACCTTC
>NA|TRBV30|TRBJ1-5|NA
CAWSDLGNQPQHF
TGTGCCTGGAGCGACTTGGGCAATCAGCCCCAGCATTTT
>NA|TRBV7-2|TRBJ2-1|TRBD2
CASSLIAGEQFF
TGTGCCAGCAGCTTAATAGCGGGTGAGCAGTTCTTC
>many|TRBV3-1|TRBJ1-2|NA
CASSQVAGSHLYGYTF
TGTGCCAGCAGCCAAGTGGCAGGGTCGCACCTTTATGGCTACACCTTC
>few|TRBV5-6|TRBJ2-2|NA
CASSLESPWGKNTGELFF
TGTGCCAGCAGCTTGGAGAGCCCTTGGGGGAAGAACACCGGGGAGCTGTTTTTT
>few|TRBV20-1|TRBJ2-3|NA
CSAPLEFTTDTQYF
TGCAGTGCTCCTCTGGAGTTTACCACAGATACGCAGTATTTT
>many|TRBV5-1|TRBJ2-7|NA
CASSLVRDTDEQYF
TGCGCCAGCAGCTTGGTCCGGGACACCGACGAGCAGTACTTC
>few|TRBV5-5|TRBJ1-6|NA
CASSLNNSPLHF
TGTGCCAGCAGCTTGAATAATTCACCCCTCCACTTT
>NA|TRBV7-9|TRBJ2-2|NA
CASSSPGGELFF
TGTGCCAGCAGCTCGCCCGGCGGGGAGCTGTTTTTT
>few|TRBV3-1|TRBJ1-3|NA
CASSQGPGNTIYF
TGTGCCAGCAGCCAAGGTCCTGGAAACACCATATATTTT
>few|TRBV20-1|TRBJ1-4|NA
CSAYTDTTNEKLFF
TGCAGTGCCTACACCGATACAACTAATGAAAAACTGTTTTTT
>NA|TRBV28|TRBJ2-7|TRBD1
CASSFMGQVYEQYF
TGTGCCAGCAGTTTTATGGGACAGGTCTACGAGCAGTACTTC
>NA|TRBV7-2|TRBJ1-3|TRBD1
CASSYRTGGGGNTIYF
TGTGCCAGCAGCTATCGGACAGGGGGCGGCGGAAACACCATATATTTT
>many|TRBV29-1|TRBJ2-1|NA
CSVDGLSYNEQFF
TGCAGCGTTGATGGCTTGAGTTACAATGAGCAGTTCTTC
>NA|TRBV7-9|TRBJ2-1|NA
CASSSPRASTYNEQFF
TGTGCCAGCAGCTCGCCCAGAGCTAGCACCTACAATGAGCAGTTCTTC
>NA|TRBV7-9|TRBJ1-3|NA
CASSDDSGNTIYF
TGTGCCAGCAGCGACGACAGTGGAAACACCATATATTTT
>many|TRBV5-1|TRBJ2-1|NA
CASSLRAENNEQFF
TGCGCCAGCAGCTTGAGGGCGGAGAACAATGAGCAGTTCTTC
>NA|TRBV4-2|TRBJ2-1|NA
CASSQPGRGNDEQFF
TGTGCCAGCAGCCAACCGGGGCGCGGTAATGATGAGCAGTTCTTC
>few|TRBV28|TRBJ2-5|NA
CASYSGPLIRETQYF
TGTGCCAGTTACTCGGGACCACTAATACGGGAGACCCAGTACTTC
>many|TRBV6-1|TRBJ2-1|TRBD1
CASNVHAGTAYNEQFF
TGTGCCAGCAACGTACACGCCGGGACAGCCTACAATGAGCAGTTCTTC
>NA|TRBV9|TRBJ1-1|NA
CASSANGQLRNTEAFF
TGTGCCAGCAGCGCAAACGGACAGCTACGGAACACTGAAGCTTTCTTT
>NA|TRBV4-3|TRBJ2-7|TRBD1
CASSQDGTGYEQYF
TGCGCCAGCAGCCAAGATGGGACAGGATACGAGCAGTACTTC
>NA|TRBV6-1|TRBJ2-7|TRBD1
CASSPPGTVPEQYF
TGTGCCAGCAGTCCCCCCGGGACAGTCCCCGAGCAGTACTTC
>NA|TRBV5-1|TRBJ2-2|TRBD2
CASRYGRTGELFF
TGCGCCAGCAGGTACGGGAGGACCGGGGAGCTGTTTTTT
>NA|TRBV6-1|TRBJ2-7|NA
CASSPPAVGGSYEQYF
TGTGCCAGCAGTCCACCTGCCGTGGGGGGCTCCTACGAGCAGTACTTC
>NA|TRBV20-1|TRBJ2-3|TRBD1
CCASSPQGFGPDTQYF
TGCTGTGCTAGTAGCCCACAGGGGTTCGGACCAGATACGCAGTATTTT
>NA|TRBV20-1|TRBJ2-3|TRBD2
CSARRQSSREGPRRTDTQYF
TGCAGTGCTAGACGCCAAAGTTCGCGGGAGGGCCCAAGGAGGACAGATACGCAGTATTTT
>NA|TRBV25-1|TRBJ2-7|TRBD1
CASSPDRVSSYEQYF
TGTGCCAGCAGCCCGGACAGGGTGAGCTCCTACGAGCAGTACTTC
>NA|TRBV10-2|TRBJ2-1|TRBD2
CASRKAGGRYNEQFF
TGCGCCAGCAGAAAAGCGGGAGGGAGGTACAATGAGCAGTTCTTC
>few|TRBV14|TRBJ2-1|NA
CASSQTGEAYNEQFF
TGTGCCAGCAGCCAAACGGGAGAGGCCTACAATGAGCAGTTCTTC
>few|TRBV18|TRBJ2-7|NA
CASSPDSSVVYEQYF
TGTGCCAGCTCACCTGACAGTTCCGTAGTTTACGAGCAGTACTTC
>few|TRBV15|TRBJ2-1|NA
CATSRVGPYNEQFF
TGTGCCACCAGCAGAGTAGGCCCCTACAATGAGCAGTTCTTC
>many|TRBV28|TRBJ2-7|TRBD1
CASSPSDRGYEQYF
TGTGCCAGCAGCCCCTCGGACAGGGGATACGAGCAGTACTTC
>NA|TRBV21-1|TRBJ1-3|NA
CASSDRSLSGNTIYF
TGTGCCAGCAGCGACAGGTCCCTCTCTGGAAACACCATATATTTT
>few|TRBV7-9|TRBJ1-4|NA
CASSLAETVNEKLFF
TGTGCCAGCAGCTTAGCGGAAACAGTCAATGAAAAACTGTTTTTT
>many|TRBV7-2|TRBJ2-2|TRBD1
CASSPDRVGTGELFF
TGTGCCAGCAGTCCCGACAGGGTGGGGACCGGGGAGCTGTTTTTT
>NA|TRBV11-2|TRBJ2-5|NA
CASRRIGETQYF
TGTGCCAGCAGGAGGATAGGGGAGACCCAGTACTTC
>NA|TRBV20-1|TRBJ1-5|NA
CSATLGPDSNQPQHF
TGCAGTGCTACCCTGGGACCGGATAGCAATCAGCCCCAGCATTTT
>once|TRBV18|TRBJ1-4|NA
CASSLPGTKEKLFF
TGTGCCAGCTCACTCCCCGGGACTAAGGAAAAACTGTTTTTT
>many|TRBV10-3|TRBJ2-5|TRBD1
CAISQGDQETQYF
TGTGCCATCAGTCAGGGGGACCAAGAGACCCAGTACTTC
>few|TRBV7-2|TRBJ1-2|TRBD1
CASSRGRQGLYGYTF
TGTGCCAGCAGCCGGGGGCGACAGGGGCTCTATGGCTACACCTTC
>few|TRBV7-9|TRBJ2-2|NA
CASSSEGAGELFF
TGTGCCAGCAGCTCGGAGGGCGCCGGGGAGCTGTTTTTT
>NA|TRBV10-2|TRBJ2-5|NA
CASSEWAGNQETQYF
TGCGCCAGCAGTGAGTGGGCGGGGAACCAAGAGACCCAGTACTTC
>many|TRBV29-1|TRBJ2-7|NA
CSVEGGVLPSYEQYF
TGCAGCGTTGAAGGAGGGGTCCTACCTTCCTACGAGCAGTACTTC
>few|TRBV5-1|TRBJ2-3|NA
CASSPGTIWGDTQYF
TGCGCCAGCAGCCCCGGGACAATATGGGGAGATACGCAGTATTTT
>many|TRBV11-2|TRBJ2-7|TRBD2
CASSWGGRSYEQYF
TGTGCCAGCAGCTGGGGCGGGAGATCGTACGAGCAGTACTTC
>few|TRBV20-1|TRBJ2-1|TRBD2
CSARSASGYNEQFF
TGCAGTGCTAGGTCGGCTAGCGGGTACAATGAGCAGTTCTTC
>NA|TRBV3-1|TRBJ2-1|TRBD2
CASSQDASGFSSYNEQFF
TGTGCCAGCAGCCAAGATGCTAGCGGGTTCAGCTCCTACAATGAGCAGTTCTTC
>NA|TRBV4-2|TRBJ1-5|NA
CASSQTGGRAQHF
TGTGCCAGCAGCCAAACCGGGGGAAGGGCCCAGCATTTT
>NA|TRBV10-3|TRBJ2-1|NA
CAISQGDNEQFF
TGTGCCATCAGCCAAGGGGATAATGAGCAGTTCTTC
>many|TRBV6-5|TRBJ2-5|NA
CASSYLETQYF
TGTGCCAGCAGTTACTTGGAGACCCAGTACTTC
>many|TRBV5-1|TRBJ2-1|NA
CASSLRLNEQFF
TGCGCCAGCAGCTTGCGTCTGAATGAGCAGTTCTTC
>NA|TRBV19|TRBJ2-3|NA
CASGTYTQYF
TGTGCCAGTGGGACCTATACGCAGTATTTT
>few|TRBV5-4|TRBJ2-1|NA
CASSPRGNHNEQFF
TGTGCCAGCAGCCCTCGGGGGAACCACAATGAGCAGTTCTTC